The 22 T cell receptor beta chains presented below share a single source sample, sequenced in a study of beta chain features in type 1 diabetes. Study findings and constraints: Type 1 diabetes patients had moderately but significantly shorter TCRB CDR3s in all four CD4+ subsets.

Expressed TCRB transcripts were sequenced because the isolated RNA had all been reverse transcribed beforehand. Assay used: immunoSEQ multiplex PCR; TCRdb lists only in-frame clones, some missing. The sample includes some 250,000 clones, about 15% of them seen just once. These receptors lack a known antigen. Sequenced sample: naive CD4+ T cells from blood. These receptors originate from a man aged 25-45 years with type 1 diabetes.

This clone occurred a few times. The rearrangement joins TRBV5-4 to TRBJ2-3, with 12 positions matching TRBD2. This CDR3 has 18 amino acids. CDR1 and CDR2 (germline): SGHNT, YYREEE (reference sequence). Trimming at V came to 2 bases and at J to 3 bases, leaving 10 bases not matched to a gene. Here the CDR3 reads CASSFGGLAGIVTDTQYF. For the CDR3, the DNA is TGTGCCAGCAGCTTTGGGGGACTAGCGGGCATTGTTACAGATACGCAGTATTTT.

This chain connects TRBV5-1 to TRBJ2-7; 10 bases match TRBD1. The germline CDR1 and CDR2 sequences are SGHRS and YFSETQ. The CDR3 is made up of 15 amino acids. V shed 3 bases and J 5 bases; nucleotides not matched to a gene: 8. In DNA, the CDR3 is TGCGCCAGCAGCTCGGGACAGGGGAGAGTAGACGAGCAGTACTTC. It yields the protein CASSSGQGRVDEQYF.

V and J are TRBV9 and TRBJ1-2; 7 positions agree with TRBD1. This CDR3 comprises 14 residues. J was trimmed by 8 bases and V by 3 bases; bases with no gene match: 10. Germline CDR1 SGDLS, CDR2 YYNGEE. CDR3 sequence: CASSAGQPARGYTF. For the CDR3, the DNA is TGTGCCAGCAGCGCGGGACAGCCAGCTCGGGGCTACACCTTC.

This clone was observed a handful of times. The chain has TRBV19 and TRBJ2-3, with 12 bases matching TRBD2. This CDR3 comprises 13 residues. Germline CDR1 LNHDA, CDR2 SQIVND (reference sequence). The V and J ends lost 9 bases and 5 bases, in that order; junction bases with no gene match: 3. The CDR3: CASGLAGRDTQYF. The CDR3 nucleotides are TGTGCCAGCGGACTAGCGGGAAGAGATACGCAGTATTTT.

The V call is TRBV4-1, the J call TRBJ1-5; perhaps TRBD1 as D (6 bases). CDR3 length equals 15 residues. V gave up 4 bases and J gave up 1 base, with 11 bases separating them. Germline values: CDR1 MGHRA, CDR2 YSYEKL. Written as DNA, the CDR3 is TGCGCCAGCAGCCCCGGACAGCTGAGCAATCAGCCCCAGCATTTT. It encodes CASSPGQLSNQPQHF.

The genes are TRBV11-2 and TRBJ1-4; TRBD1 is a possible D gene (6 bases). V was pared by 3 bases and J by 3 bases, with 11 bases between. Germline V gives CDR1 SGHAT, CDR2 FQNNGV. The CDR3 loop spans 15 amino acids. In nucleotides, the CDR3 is TGTGCCAGCAGCTTCGGACGGACAGCTAATGAAAAACTGTTTTTT. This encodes CASSFGRTANEKLFF.

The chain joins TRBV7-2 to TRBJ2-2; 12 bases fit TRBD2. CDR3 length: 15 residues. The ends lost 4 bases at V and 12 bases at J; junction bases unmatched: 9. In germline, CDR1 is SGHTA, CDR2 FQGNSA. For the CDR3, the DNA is TGTGCCAGCAGCTCATACCTAGGACTAGCGGGGAAGCTGTTTTTT. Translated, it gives CASSSYLGLAGKLFF.

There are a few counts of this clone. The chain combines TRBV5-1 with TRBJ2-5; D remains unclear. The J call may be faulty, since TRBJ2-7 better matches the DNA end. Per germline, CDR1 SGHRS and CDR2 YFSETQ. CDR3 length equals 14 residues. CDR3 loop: CASSSLNPPYEQYF. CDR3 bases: TGCGCCAGCAGCTCGCTCAACCCCCCCTACGAGCAGTACTTC.

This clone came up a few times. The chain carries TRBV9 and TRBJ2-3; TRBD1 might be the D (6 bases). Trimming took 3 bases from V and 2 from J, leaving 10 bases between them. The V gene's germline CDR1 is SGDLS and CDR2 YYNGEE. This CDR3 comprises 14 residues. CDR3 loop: CASSGQEFTDTQYF. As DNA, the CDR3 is TGTGCCAGCAGCGGACAGGAATTCACAGATACGCAGTATTTT.

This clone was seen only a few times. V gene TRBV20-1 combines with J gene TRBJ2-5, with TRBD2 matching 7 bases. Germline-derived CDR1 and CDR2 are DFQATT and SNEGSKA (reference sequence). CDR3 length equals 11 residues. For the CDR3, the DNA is TGCAGATTAGCGGGCCCGGAGACCCAGTACTTC. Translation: CRLAGPETQYF.

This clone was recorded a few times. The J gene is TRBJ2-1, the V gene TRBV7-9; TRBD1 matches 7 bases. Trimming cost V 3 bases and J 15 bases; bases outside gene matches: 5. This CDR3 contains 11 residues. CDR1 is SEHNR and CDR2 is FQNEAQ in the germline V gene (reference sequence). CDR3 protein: CASSFTGATFF. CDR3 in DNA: TGTGCCAGCAGCTTCACAGGGGCTACGTTCTTC.

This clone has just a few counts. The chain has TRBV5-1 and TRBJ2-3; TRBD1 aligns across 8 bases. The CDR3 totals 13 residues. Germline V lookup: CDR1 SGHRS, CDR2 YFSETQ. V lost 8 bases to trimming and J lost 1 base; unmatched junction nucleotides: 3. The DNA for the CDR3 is TGCGCCAGTCCGGGACAGGGCACAGATACGCAGTATTTT. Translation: CASPGQGTDTQYF.

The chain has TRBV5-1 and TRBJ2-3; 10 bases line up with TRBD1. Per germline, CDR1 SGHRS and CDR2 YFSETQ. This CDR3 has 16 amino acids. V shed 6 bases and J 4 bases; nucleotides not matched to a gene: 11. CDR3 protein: CASTASGTGVSDTQYF. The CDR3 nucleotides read TGCGCCAGCACCGCAAGCGGGACAGGGGTTTCAGATACGCAGTATTTT.

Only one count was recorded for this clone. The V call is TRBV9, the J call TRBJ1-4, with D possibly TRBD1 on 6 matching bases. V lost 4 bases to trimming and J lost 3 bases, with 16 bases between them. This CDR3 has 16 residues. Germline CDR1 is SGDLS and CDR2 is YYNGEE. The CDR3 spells CASSKGGSQANEKLFF. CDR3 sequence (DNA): TGTGCCAGCAGCAAAGGGGGTTCCCAAGCTAATGAAAAACTGTTTTTT.

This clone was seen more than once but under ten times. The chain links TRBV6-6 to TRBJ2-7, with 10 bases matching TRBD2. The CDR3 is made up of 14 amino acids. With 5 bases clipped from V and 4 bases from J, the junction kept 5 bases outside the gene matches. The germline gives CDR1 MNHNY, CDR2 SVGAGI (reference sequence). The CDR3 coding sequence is TGTGCCAGCAGTCCTAGCGGGAGTTATTACGAGCAGTACTTC. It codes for CASSPSGSYYEQYF.

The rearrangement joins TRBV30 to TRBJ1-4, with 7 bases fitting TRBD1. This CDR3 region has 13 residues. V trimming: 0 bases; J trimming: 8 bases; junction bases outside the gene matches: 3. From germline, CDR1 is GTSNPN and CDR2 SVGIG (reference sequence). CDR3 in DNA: TGTGCCTGGAGTGTAGGGGGCAGAGAAAAACTGTTTTTT. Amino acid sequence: CAWSVGGREKLFF. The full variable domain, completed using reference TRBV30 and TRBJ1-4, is SQTIHQWPATLVQPVGSPLSLECTVEGTSNPNLYWYRQAAGRGLQLLFYSVGIGQISSEVPQNLSASRPQDRQFILSSKKLLLSDSGFYLCAWSVGGREKLFFGSGTQLSVL.

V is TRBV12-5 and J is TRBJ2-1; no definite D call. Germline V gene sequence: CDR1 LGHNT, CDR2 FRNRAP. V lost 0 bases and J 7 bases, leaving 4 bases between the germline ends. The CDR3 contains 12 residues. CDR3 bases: TGTGCTAGTGGTTTGGTTGCGAATGAGCAGTTCTTC. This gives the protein CASGLVANEQFF.

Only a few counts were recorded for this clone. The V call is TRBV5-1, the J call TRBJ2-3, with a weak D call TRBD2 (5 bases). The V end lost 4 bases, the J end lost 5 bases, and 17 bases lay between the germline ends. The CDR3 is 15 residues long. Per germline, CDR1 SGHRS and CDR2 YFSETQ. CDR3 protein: CASSVRSFGEDTQYF. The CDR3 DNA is TGCGCCAGCAGCGTGAGGTCCTTCGGGGAAGATACGCAGTATTTT.

DNA for the CDR3: TGTGCCAGCAGTTACTCCTCGGACAGGACCTACGAGCAGTACTTC. Amino acids: CASSYSSDRTYEQYF. This sequence joins TRBV6-5 and TRBJ2-7; TRBD1 matches 7 bases. V shed 0 bases, J shed 2 bases, and the junction held 4 bases outside the gene matches. This CDR3 is built from 15 residues. Germline V lookup: CDR1 MNHEY, CDR2 SVGAGI.

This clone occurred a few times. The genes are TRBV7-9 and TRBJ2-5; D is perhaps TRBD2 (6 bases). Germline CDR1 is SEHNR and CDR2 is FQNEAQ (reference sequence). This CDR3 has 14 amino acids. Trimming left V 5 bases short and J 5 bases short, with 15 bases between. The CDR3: CASSPTSGGETQYF. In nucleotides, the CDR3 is TGTGCCAGCAGCCCGACTAGTGGGGGGGAGACCCAGTACTTC.

As DNA, the CDR3 is TGTGCCAGCAGCCAAGGGTTAGGGGAGAACACTGAAGCTTTCTTT. Translated, it gives CASSQGLGENTEAFF. This sequence joins TRBV7-9 and TRBJ1-1; a possible D gene is TRBD1 (5 bases). CDR3 length: 15 residues. Germline-derived CDR1 and CDR2 are SEHNR and FQNEAQ (reference sequence). Trimming removed 5 bases from V and 1 base from J, with 14 bases in between.

CDR3: CSVVLQGSYNEQFF. In DNA, the CDR3 is TGCAGCGTTGTGTTACAGGGGTCCTACAATGAGCAGTTCTTC. The chain combines TRBV29-1 with TRBJ2-1; 7 nucleotides align to TRBD1. V shed 4 bases and J 1 base; nucleotides not matched to a gene: 4. The germline V gene has CDR1 SQVTM and CDR2 ANQGSEA. This CDR3 has 14 residues.